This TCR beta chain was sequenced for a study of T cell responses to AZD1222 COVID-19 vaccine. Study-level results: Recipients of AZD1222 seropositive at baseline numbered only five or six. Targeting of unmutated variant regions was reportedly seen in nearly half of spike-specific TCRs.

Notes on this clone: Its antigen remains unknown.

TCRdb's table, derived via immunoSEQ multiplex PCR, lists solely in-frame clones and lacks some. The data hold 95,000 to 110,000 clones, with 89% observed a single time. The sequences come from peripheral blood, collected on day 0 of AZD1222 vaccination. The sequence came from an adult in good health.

The CDR3 here is CASSLTGGVSYGYTF. In DNA, the CDR3 is TGCGCCAGCAGCTTAACAGGGGGAGTAAGCTATGGCTACACCTTC. The chain couples TRBV5-1 to TRBJ1-2; 8 positions agree with TRBD1. The V gene's germline CDR1 is SGHRS and CDR2 YFSETQ. This CDR3 spans 15 amino acids. V lost 2 bases to trimming and J lost 4 bases; unmatched junction nucleotides: 7.